The sequence of this T cell receptor (beta chain) was determined in a study of CD8+CD57+ T cells in acquired aplastic anemia. CDR3 and TCR beta VDJ profiling relied on a genomic DNA template. TCRdb called the reads again in MiXCR, with one record for every CDR3 protein. The sample lists about 220,000 distinct CDR3 sequences; around 32% were seen once. Sequencing used sorted CD4+, CD8+, or CD8+CD57+ T cells (not recorded which) from PBMCs. The clonotype comes from a human donor in good health, serving as a control.

The CDR3 nucleotides read TGTGCCAGCAGCACGGACGGGGTTACCTACGAGCAGTACTTC. Residues: CASSTDGVTYEQYF. This chain joins TRBV7-8 and TRBJ2-7; perhaps TRBD2 as D (5 bases). Trimming stripped 5 bases from V and 2 bases from J, with 13 bases between. CDR1 and CDR2 from the germline V gene are SGHVS and FQNEAQ. This CDR3 comprises 14 residues.